This T cell receptor (beta chain) was profiled in a study of OX40 agonist ivuxolimab in advanced cancers. Here immunoSEQ multiplex PCR was the method, and the copy in TCRdb shows in-frame clones only, minus some. Of fewer than 45,000 clones listed, 75% to 90% are singletons. Study-wide points: The study observed clonal expansion of CD4+ and CD8+ blood T cells by week 6 at 0.1 to 3.0 mg/kg.

As regards this clone: Its specificity is unknown.

Germline trimming cut 3 bases from V and 1 base from J; bases unmatched to any gene: 5. The CDR3 is made up of 17 amino acids. Germline CDR1 and CDR2: MGHRA and YSYEKL. The chain couples TRBV4-1 to TRBJ2-6; 8 nucleotides align to TRBD2. Sequences were derived from CD4+ or CD8+ T cells sorted from blood, sampled in a trial of the OX40 agonist ivuxolimab. The clonotype originates from an adult with an advanced solid tumor such as melanoma, head and neck, liver or kidney cancer. The CDR3 DNA reads as TGCGCCAGCAGCCAGCCTCCGGGGGGGTCTGGGGCCAACGTCCTGACTTTC. As protein: CASSQPPGGSGANVLTF.